One and the same sample provided the 5 T cell receptor beta chains below, sequenced in a study of CD8+ T cells in alopecia areata. Reverse transcription of extracted RNA yielded cDNA, which provided the sequencing template. Produced via immunoSEQ multiplex PCR; TCRdb's table is partial and in-frame only. In the table there are some 110,000 clones, less than 70% of which are singletons. The sample taken for sequencing was CD4+ T cells sorted from blood. The source of these receptors is a human donor in good health.

The rearrangement uses TRBV29-1 and TRBJ2-7; 11 nucleotides align to TRBD1. The length of the CDR3 is 13 residues. V dropped 4 bases and J dropped 6; count of bases not matched to a gene: 5. From germline, CDR1 is SQVTM and CDR2 ANQGSEA. The CDR3 DNA is TGCAGCGTTGGATCCGGGACAGGGGGCGAGCAGTACTTC. It codes for CSVGSGTGGEQYF.

The rearrangement links TRBV30 to TRBJ2-5; D perhaps matches TRBD1 (5 bases). V lost 2 bases to trimming and J lost 1 base, with 8 bases between them. Germline CDR1 GTSNPN, CDR2 SVGIG (reference sequence). CDR3 length: 13 amino acids. The CDR3 bases are TGTGCCTGGAGTTGGGGCAGCCAAGAGACCCAGTACTTC. Protein sequence: CAWSWGSQETQYF.

The chain employs TRBV5-1 and TRBJ2-1; the D gene is possibly TRBD1 (6 bases). The germline V gene encodes CDR1 SGHRS and CDR2 YFSETQ. This CDR3 has 15 residues. V shed 10 bases and J shed 4 bases, with 21 bases lying between them. DNA for the CDR3: TGCGCCCCCATATCCGACAGGAGACAGTACAATGAGCAGTTCTTC. Protein sequence: CAPISDRRQYNEQFF.

This clone came up a few times. This chain joins TRBV11-2 and TRBJ1-2, with 7 bases matching TRBD1. The CDR3 runs to 12 residues. After removal of 8 bases from V and 3 bases from J, the junction contained 3 bases not matched to a gene. The V gene's germline CDR1 is SGHAT and CDR2 FQNNGV. DNA for the CDR3: TGTGCCAGCCGACAGGGCGACTATGGCTACACCTTC. As protein: CASRQGDYGYTF.

The chain employs TRBV27 and TRBJ2-1, with D possibly being TRBD2 (5 bases). V shed 2 bases and J shed 8 bases, with 13 bases lying between them. The CDR3 is made up of 14 amino acids. Germline V gene sequence: CDR1 MNHEY, CDR2 SMNVEV (reference sequence). The CDR3 protein is CASSLGLRKDEQFF. DNA of the CDR3: TGTGCCAGCAGTTTAGGACTCCGGAAAGATGAGCAGTTCTTC.